This TCR beta chain stems from a study of blood T cell repertoires in COVID-19. Study details: COVID-19 samples collected from the United States, Italy and Spain covered acute and convalescent phases. PBMCs, B-cell-depleted T cells, or T cells provided the cDNA or gDNA that made up the material.

V was cut by 10 bases and J by 0 bases, with 13 bases left in between. Germline assignment: CDR1 SNHLY and CDR2 FYNNEI. The CDR3 covers 14 residues. Authors' data handling: Reference gene primer amplification in the assay estimated nucleated cell counts. The method was immunoSEQ multiplex PCR; TCRdb's version includes in-frame clones alone and lacks a portion of them. That table gives V, J and clone size, and the DNA gave D and trimming. The sample comprises about 250,000 clones, about 70% of which are singletons, and around 3.2% rests with the top ten. The source material was peripheral blood. The chain joins TRBV2 to TRBJ2-1; D ambiguous. The source of this sequence is a woman of 80 years or more with acute or convalescent COVID-19. The CDR3 region is CATSGRSSYNEQFF. CDR3 nucleotides: TGTGCCACCTCTGGGCGTTCCTCCTACAATGAGCAGTTCTTC.